This TCR beta chain was identified in a study of T cell changes during pregnancy in multiple sclerosis. The junction had 8 bases not matched to a gene; V was cut back by 5 bases and J by 6 bases. The CDR3 runs 14 residues. Per germline, CDR1 LNHDA and CDR2 SQIVND (reference sequence). Some clones are missing from TCRdb's copy, which holds only in-frame ones; the method was immunoSEQ multiplex PCR. The table lists tens of thousands of clones, 91% of them singletons, with approximately 1.7% in the top ten. This chain joins TRBV19 and TRBJ1-1, with TRBD1 identical over 8 bases. Specimen: peripheral blood, collected after pregnancy. The receptor was isolated from a female donor in good health, enrolled as a control in a pregnancy study. The CDR3 sequence is CASSQGAGTSEAFF. The CDR3 nucleotides are TGTGCCAGTAGTCAGGGGGCGGGAACCTCTGAAGCTTTCTTT.